These 23 T cell receptor beta chains were all obtained from the same sample, sequenced in a study of blood T cells in healthy people across ages. A J-beta primer mix and a sample-barcoded 5' primer were used in a second PCR of roughly 6 to 11 cycles. TCRdb reanalysed the 5' RACE reads using MiXCR and keeps one entry per CDR3 protein. The sample carries roughly 860,000 distinct CDR3 sequences, under 80% recorded once. Input material: blood. The receptor set was obtained from a man aged 30 to 45 in good health.

V usage is TRBV6-1 and J usage is TRBJ2-5, with 9 bases that match TRBD1. The V and J ends lost 4 bases and 4 bases, in that order; junction bases with no gene match: 7. CDR1 is MNHNS and CDR2 is SASEGT in the germline V gene. The CDR3 spans 15 residues. The CDR3 sequence is CASSGRRTGVETQYF. CDR3 DNA sequence: TGTGCCAGCAGTGGACGGAGGACAGGGGTAGAGACCCAGTACTTC.

The chain combines TRBV29-1 with TRBJ2-1; D not certain. Trimming removed 3 bases from V and 5 bases from J, with 8 bases in between. The CDR3 loop spans 12 amino acids. The germline V gene has CDR1 SQVTM and CDR2 ANQGSEA. In DNA form, the CDR3 reads TGCAGCGTTGAGGCAGGACACAATGAGCAGTTCTTC. Amino acids: CSVEAGHNEQFF.

This chain joins TRBV2 and TRBJ2-5; D unclear. Germline V lookup: CDR1 SNHLY, CDR2 FYNNEI. V was pared by 6 bases and J by 2 bases, with 13 bases between. CDR3 length: 14 amino acids. Written as DNA, the CDR3 is TGTGCCAGCAGGAGCAGTAACTTACAAGAGACCCAGTACTTC. This sequence encodes CASRSSNLQETQYF.

The chain employs TRBV20-1 and TRBJ1-1, with TRBD1 as a possible D gene (6 bases). The CDR3 consists of 14 residues. CDR1 is DFQATT, CDR2 SNEGSKA, per germline (reference sequence). The V end was cut by 0 bases, the J end by 1 base, with 9 bases between. DNA for the CDR3: TGCAGTGCTAGAGATCTGGGACAGAACACTGAAGCTTTCTTT. Protein product: CSARDLGQNTEAFF.

This clonotype appeared a few times. This chain uses TRBV5-1 with TRBJ1-1, with D possibly TRBD1 on 5 matching bases. Trimming shortened V by 4 bases and J by 0 bases, and 10 bases separated the two germline ends. This CDR3 contains 14 residues. CDR1 SGHRS and CDR2 YFSETQ come from the germline V gene. Here the CDR3 DNA reads TGCGCCAGCAGCCCAGGGAGCTTGAACACTGAAGCTTTCTTT. Translation gives CASSPGSLNTEAFF.

This clonotype was found many times. This chain connects TRBV20-1 to TRBJ2-5, with TRBD1 matching over 9 bases. V was clipped by 5 bases and J by 4 bases; unmatched bases: 8. Germline V CDR1 and CDR2: DFQATT, SNEGSKA (reference sequence). This CDR3 is 14 amino acids long. The chain's CDR3 is CSAGRTGVAETQYF. In nucleotides, the CDR3 is TGCAGTGCTGGGAGGACAGGGGTGGCAGAGACCCAGTACTTC.

This clonotype was observed a handful of times. The rearrangement links TRBV3-1 to TRBJ2-4; no clear D gene. Trimming removed 1 base at V and 13 bases at J, with 11 bases between. The CDR3 has 12 amino acids. CDR1 is LGHDT, CDR2 YNNKEL, per germline (reference sequence). This CDR3 is CASSQVLEEQYF. As DNA, the CDR3 is TGTGCCAGCAGCCAAGTATTAGAAGAGCAGTACTTC.

The chain uses TRBV18 and TRBJ2-3; D not certain. The V and J ends lost 0 bases and 3 bases respectively, with 10 bases between them. Germline V gives CDR1 KGHSH, CDR2 LQKENI. CDR3 length: 15 amino acids. CDR3 amino acids: CASSPPTRRTDTQYF. In DNA, the CDR3 is TGTGCCAGCTCACCACCGACCCGAAGGACAGATACGCAGTATTTT.

Many counts were recorded for this clonotype. This CDR3 is CASSGTGMNYGYTF. In nucleotides, the CDR3 is TGTGCCAGCAGTGGTACGGGGATGAACTATGGCTACACCTTC. The V gene is TRBV2, the J gene TRBJ1-2; D is unresolved. Looked up from germline, CDR1 is SNHLY and CDR2 is FYNNEI. V shed 4 bases and J shed 2 bases, with 11 bases lying between them. The CDR3 contains 14 residues.

The chain combines TRBV6-2 or TRBV6-3 with TRBJ2-1, with 8 bases lining up with TRBD2. Germline V lookup: CDR1 MNHEY, CDR2 SVGEGT. V lost 10 bases to trimming and J lost 2 bases; unmatched junction nucleotides: 4. The CDR3 spans 13 residues. In nucleotides, the CDR3 is TGTGCCACTACTAGCGGAACCTACAATGAGCAGTTCTTC. Encoded protein: CATTSGTYNEQFF.

The V and J genes are TRBV7-9 and TRBJ2-7; no clear D. Germline CDR1 SEHNR, CDR2 FQNEAQ (reference sequence). The CDR3 runs 15 residues. Trimming shortened V by 3 bases and J by 0 bases, and 12 bases separated the two germline ends. CDR3 bases: TGTGCCAGCAGCTTTCTCCCAAGCCTCTCCTACGAGCAGTACTTC. Translation: CASSFLPSLSYEQYF.

About this clonotype itself: An end of the junction differs from the germline gene, which may be a read error. J is TRBJ2-1 and V is TRBV15; the D call may be TRBD1 or TRBD2 (6 bases each). Germline assignment: CDR1 LNHNV and CDR2 YYDKDF (reference sequence). This CDR3 is 13 amino acids long. The CDR3 sequence: CATSRAGDNEQVF. The CDR3 bases are TGTGCCACCAGCAGAGCGGGGGACAATGAGCAGGTCTTC.

This chain connects TRBV7-9 to TRBJ2-5; 10 nucleotides agree with TRBD2. The last part of the DNA fits TRBJ2-7 better; the J call may be wrong. Germline CDR1 is SEHNR and CDR2 is FQNEAQ (reference sequence). The CDR3 spans 15 residues. The CDR3 coding sequence is TGTGCCAGCAGTCTACAGCGGGGGGGCTTCTACGAGCAGTACTTC. It is translated as CASSLQRGGFYEQYF.

This clonotype was observed a handful of times. The gene calls are TRBV9 and TRBJ2-7; 8 bases match TRBD2. Germline V gene data show CDR1 as SGDLS and CDR2 as YYNGEE. V dropped 0 bases and J dropped 6; count of bases not matched to a gene: 8. This CDR3 has 15 residues. CDR3 bases: TGTGCCAGCAGCGTAGTTGCGGGGGGACCCTCCGAGCAGTACTTC. It specifies CASSVVAGGPSEQYF.

The J gene is TRBJ1-6, the V gene TRBV28; D remains ambiguous. Germline lookup yields CDR1 MDHEN and CDR2 SYDVKM. The CDR3 consists of 17 residues. Trimming left V 4 bases short and J 0 bases short, with 13 bases between. The DNA for the CDR3 is TGTGCCAGCAGTTCCGACACCACCAGCTCCTATAATTCACCCCTCCACTTT. It codes for CASSSDTTSSYNSPLHF.

V and J are TRBV7-6 and TRBJ2-1, with 8 bases aligning to TRBD1. This CDR3 is 16 amino acids long. V shed 3 bases, J shed 5 bases, and the junction held 9 bases outside the gene matches. CDR1 and CDR2 (germline): SGHVS, FNYEAQ. This CDR3 reads CASSLRRDRPNNEQFF. Written as DNA, the CDR3 is TGTGCCAGCAGCTTGAGGCGGGACAGGCCAAACAATGAGCAGTTCTTC. The full variable domain, with the rest looked up from reference TRBV7-6 and TRBJ2-1, is GAGVSQSPRYKVTKRGQDVALRCDPISGHVSLYWYRQALGQGPEFLTYFNYEAQQDKSGLPNDRFSAERPEGSISTLTIQRTEQRDSAMYRCASSLRRDRPNNEQFFGPGTRLTVL.

This clonotype occurred a few times. This chain uses TRBV7-9 with TRBJ2-5; 9 nucleotides line up with TRBD1. V dropped 2 bases and J dropped 5; count of bases not matched to a gene: 15. The germline V gene has CDR1 SEHNR and CDR2 FQNEAQ (reference sequence). This CDR3 is 18 amino acids long. The CDR3 reads CASSLSFTGGSRPETQYF. The CDR3 coding sequence is TGTGCCAGCAGCTTATCCTTTACAGGGGGCTCACGGCCGGAGACCCAGTACTTC. The full variable domain, rest sourced from reference TRBV7-9 and TRBJ2-5, is DTGVSQNPRHKITKRGQNVTFRCDPISEHNRLYWYRQTLGQGPEFLTYFQNEAQLEKSRLLSDRFSAERPKGSFSTLEIQRTEQGDSAMYLCASSLSFTGGSRPETQYFGPGTRLLVL.

V is TRBV6-5 and J is TRBJ2-7; D remains unclear. This CDR3 region has 14 residues. Trimming shortened V by 2 bases and J by 1 base, and 9 bases separated the two germline ends. Per the germline V gene, CDR1 is MNHEY and CDR2 is SVGAGI. CDR3 loop: CASSYLGGSYEQYF. The CDR3 nucleotides read TGTGCCAGCAGTTACCTCGGTGGGTCCTACGAGCAGTACTTC.

A few counts support this clonotype. The V call is TRBV28, the J call TRBJ2-6, with TRBD1 matching 12 bases. V gave up 7 bases and J gave up 3 bases; unmatched junction bases: 10. Germline lookup yields CDR1 MDHEN and CDR2 SYDVKM. The CDR3 extends over 18 amino acids. The DNA for the CDR3 is TGTGCCAGCAATACACCGGGACAGGGGGCATTTGGGGCCAACGTCCTGACTTTC. Translating it yields CASNTPGQGAFGANVLTF.

The table lists this clonotype with a few counts. The chain employs TRBV12-3 or TRBV12-4 and TRBJ2-7, with D perhaps TRBD1 (6 bases). The ends were cut back, 6 bases at V and 2 bases at J, with 11 bases in the middle. The CDR3 is made up of 13 amino acids. This CDR3 is CASRVSGAYEQYF. The CDR3 bases are TGTGCCAGCAGAGTTTCAGGGGCCTACGAGCAGTACTTC.

Note on this clonotype: A much larger clone is a single base away; this may be a read error. The chain couples TRBV12-3 or TRBV12-4 to TRBJ2-5, with a possible D match to TRBD1 (6 bases). The CDR3 extends over 14 amino acids. Deletions cut 7 bases from V and 1 base from J, with 13 bases between. CDR3 loop: CASNRGQIQETQYF. As DNA, the CDR3 is TGTGCCAGCAACCGAGGACAGATCCAAGAGACCCAGTACTTC.

The CDR3 is CSARLISGPDTQYF. The CDR3 DNA is TGCAGTGCTAGACTCATCTCGGGGCCAGATACGCAGTATTTT. The rearrangement uses TRBV20-1 and TRBJ2-3; tentatively, D is TRBD1 or TRBD2 (5 bases each). Trimming took off 2 bases at V and 4 bases at J, with 13 bases between the two ends. In germline, CDR1 is DFQATT, CDR2 SNEGSKA (reference sequence). This CDR3 contains 14 residues.

The chain combines TRBV9 with TRBJ2-7; D uncertain. In germline, CDR1 is SGDLS, CDR2 YYNGEE. The germline V and J ends were trimmed by 0 bases and 4 bases, with 11 bases remaining between them. The CDR3 consists of 14 residues. CDR3 amino acids: CASSVALNTYEQYF. Here the CDR3 DNA reads TGTGCCAGCAGCGTAGCCCTCAACACTTACGAGCAGTACTTC.